Listed here are 16 T cell receptor beta chains from one sample, sequenced in a study of T-cell reconstitution after alpha-beta-depleted transplantation in children. Unique molecular identifiers were incorporated into the prepared TCRbeta library. TCRdb redid the calling of the PCR reads with MiXCR, one entry per CDR3 protein. The table lists 25,000 to 30,000 distinct CDR3 sequences, under 8% of them singletons, with roughly 7% in the top ten. This sample comprised PBMCs, mostly from graft donor cells, obtained 180 days after TCRalphabeta/CD19-depleted stem cell transplant. These receptors were collected from a male patient between 10 and 17 years old who had a stem cell transplant for acute myeloid leukemia, so the T cells may come from the graft donor.

The table lists this clonotype with many counts. The J gene is TRBJ1-4, the V gene TRBV7-9; the D gene is possibly TRBD1 (6 bases). The length of the CDR3 is 14 residues. Between the trimmed V and J ends, which lost 4 bases and 5 bases, there was a span of 11 bases. Looked up from germline, CDR1 is SEHNR and CDR2 is FQNEAQ (reference sequence). The CDR3 protein is CASSWDTGNEKLFF. CDR3 nucleotide sequence: TGTGCCAGCAGCTGGGACACGGGAAATGAAAAACTGTTTTTT.

The J gene is TRBJ2-7, the V gene TRBV5-4; D is possibly TRBD1 or TRBD2 (5 bases each). The CDR3 extends over 13 amino acids. The germline V gene encodes CDR1 SGHNT and CDR2 YYREEE (reference sequence). V lost 4 bases to trimming and J lost 11 bases, with 19 bases between them. In DNA form, the CDR3 reads TGTGCCAGCAGCCTTGGGGAAGGGACGAGGGAGTACTTC. Translating it yields CASSLGEGTREYF.

This clonotype has a count of ten or more. V gene TRBV3-1 combines with J gene TRBJ2-1; either TRBD1 or TRBD2 may fit D (5 bases each). The V end lost 0 bases, the J end lost 4 bases, and 13 bases lay between the germline ends. This CDR3 is built from 16 residues. CDR1 LGHDT and CDR2 YNNKEL come from the germline V gene (reference sequence). The CDR3 bases are TGTGCCAGCAGCCAAGATTCCCGGGGCCTATACAATGAGCAGTTCTTC. It codes for CASSQDSRGLYNEQFF.

In its sample, this clonotype ranks as medium-sized (0.01 to 0.1%). The chain uses TRBV7-2 and TRBJ2-3, with 9 bases aligning to TRBD2. Germline values: CDR1 SGHTA, CDR2 FQGNSA. The CDR3 runs to 15 residues. V lost 5 bases to trimming and J lost 3 bases; unmatched junction nucleotides: 6. CDR3 sequence: CASSNSGSKTDTQYF. Written as DNA, the CDR3 is TGTGCCAGCAGCAATAGCGGGAGTAAAACAGATACGCAGTATTTT.

This clonotype has at least ten counts. V and J are TRBV29-1 and TRBJ2-5; D might be TRBD2 (6 bases). V was trimmed by 6 bases and J by 4 bases, leaving 21 bases between them. The germline V gene has CDR1 SQVTM and CDR2 ANQGSEA. The CDR3 consists of 15 residues. The CDR3 nucleotides are TGCAGCGTCCCGGCCGCGGGGAAGCTAGGAGAGACCCAGTACTTC. Translating gives CSVPAAGKLGETQYF.

This clonotype was seen just once. V usage is TRBV20-1 and J usage is TRBJ1-6, with D uncertain. The CDR3 is made up of 12 amino acids. The germline V gene encodes CDR1 DFQATT and CDR2 SNEGSKA (reference sequence). Trimming removed 2 bases at V and 11 bases at J, with 10 bases between. The CDR3 is CSARKPGTPLHF. The CDR3, as DNA: TGCAGTGCTAGAAAACCCGGTACACCCCTCCACTTT.

Sample share makes this clonotype medium-sized. The rearrangement joins TRBV7-6 to TRBJ2-1; D is uncertain. CDR3 size: 16 residues. V was trimmed by 7 bases and J by 0 bases, leaving 16 bases between them. Germline V CDR1 and CDR2: SGHVS, FNYEAQ. The CDR3 reads CASTLPQAGSYNEQFF. The CDR3 region has the DNA TGTGCCAGCACACTTCCCCAGGCCGGCTCCTACAATGAGCAGTTCTTC.

The chain recombines TRBV6-1 with TRBJ2-7; the match to TRBD2 covers 13 bases. J gave up 2 bases and V 5 bases, and 6 bases lay outside the gene matches. Germline V gene lookup returns CDR1 MNHNS and CDR2 SASEGT. CDR3 length equals 16 residues. For the CDR3, the DNA is TGTGCCAGCAGTCGGACTAGCGGGAGACGGCCCTACGAGCAGTACTTC. Its protein product is CASSRTSGRRPYEQYF.

This clonotype was picked up many times. The chain uses TRBV7-6 and TRBJ2-7; 10 nucleotides line up with TRBD2. Germline V gene sequence: CDR1 SGHVS, CDR2 FNYEAQ. V lost 5 bases to trimming and J lost 7 bases; unmatched junction nucleotides: 14. The CDR3 length is 16 residues. The CDR3 loop is CASSPGASGSKGEQYF. DNA for the CDR3: TGTGCCAGCAGCCCAGGGGCTAGCGGGAGTAAAGGGGAGCAGTACTTC.

This clonotype appeared many times. This chain joins TRBV6-5 and TRBJ2-3; tentative D call: TRBD2 (6 bases). V lost 6 bases and J 3 bases, leaving 19 bases between the germline ends. Germline V gene lookup returns CDR1 MNHEY and CDR2 SVGAGI. There are 16 residues in the CDR3. In DNA, the CDR3 is TGTGCCAGCAGACCTATGACTAGTTTGGGAACAGATACGCAGTATTTT. Translation: CASRPMTSLGTDTQYF.

V is TRBV11-1 and J is TRBJ2-4; D call uncertain. Germline V lookup: CDR1 SGHAT, CDR2 FQDESV (reference sequence). The CDR3 is made up of 17 amino acids. V lost 7 bases and J 0 bases, leaving 19 bases between the germline ends. DNA for the CDR3: TGTGCCAGCAACCCAAGGGTCCTGTATATAGCCAAAAACATTCAGTACTTC. It encodes CASNPRVLYIAKNIQYF.

This rearrangement joins TRBV7-6 to TRBJ2-2, with D possibly being TRBD2 (6 bases). The CDR3 has 15 amino acids. V shed 2 bases and J shed 0 bases, with 7 bases lying between them. Germline V gene lookup returns CDR1 SGHVS and CDR2 FNYEAQ. The CDR3: CASSLRLANTGELFF. The CDR3 coding sequence is TGTGCCAGCAGCTTAAGACTAGCGAACACCGGGGAGCTGTTTTTT.

This clonotype appeared many times. The chain recombines TRBV6-5 with TRBJ1-2; 7 bases fit TRBD1. This CDR3 comprises 15 residues. Per germline, CDR1 MNHEY and CDR2 SVGAGI. The V segment lost 7 bases and the J segment 4 bases; nucleotides outside the gene matches: 12. This CDR3 reads CASTSWRGRGYGYTF. The CDR3 DNA is TGTGCCAGCACTTCTTGGAGGGGGCGCGGCTATGGCTACACCTTC.

This clonotype was observed many times. The chain has TRBV6-1 and TRBJ2-5; 14 positions agree with TRBD2. The V gene's germline CDR1 is MNHNS and CDR2 SASEGT. The CDR3 totals 13 residues. V trimming: 10 bases; J trimming: 5 bases; junction bases outside the gene matches: 3. CDR3 amino acids: CATRTSGGETQYF. For the CDR3, the DNA is TGTGCCACCAGGACTAGCGGGGGGGAGACCCAGTACTTC.

This clonotype was observed many times. The V call is TRBV9, the J call TRBJ2-5; TRBD2 matches at 9 bases. The germline V gene has CDR1 SGDLS and CDR2 YYNGEE. The V and J ends lost 0 bases and 2 bases, in that order; junction bases with no gene match: 8. CDR3 length: 17 amino acids. CDR3 loop: CASSVVASGARQETQYF. The CDR3, as DNA: TGTGCCAGCAGCGTAGTGGCTAGCGGGGCTAGGCAAGAGACCCAGTACTTC.

This clonotype was seen many times. This rearrangement joins TRBV5-1 to TRBJ1-1; D may be TRBD1 (5 bases). The length of the CDR3 is 14 residues. Germline CDR1 reads SGHRS; CDR2 reads YFSETQ. The V and J ends lost 4 bases and 9 bases respectively, with 19 bases between them. CDR3 sequence reads: CASSVGTNLVQAFF. The CDR3 nucleotides are TGCGCCAGCAGCGTGGGGACCAACCTAGTTCAAGCTTTCTTT. The whole variable domain, remainder taken from reference TRBV5-1 and TRBJ1-1, is KAGVTQTPRYLIKTRGQQVTLSCSPISGHRSVSWYQQTPGQGLQFLFEYFSETQRNKGNFPGRFSGRQFSNSRSEMNVSTLELGDSALYLCASSVGTNLVQAFFGQGTRLTVV.